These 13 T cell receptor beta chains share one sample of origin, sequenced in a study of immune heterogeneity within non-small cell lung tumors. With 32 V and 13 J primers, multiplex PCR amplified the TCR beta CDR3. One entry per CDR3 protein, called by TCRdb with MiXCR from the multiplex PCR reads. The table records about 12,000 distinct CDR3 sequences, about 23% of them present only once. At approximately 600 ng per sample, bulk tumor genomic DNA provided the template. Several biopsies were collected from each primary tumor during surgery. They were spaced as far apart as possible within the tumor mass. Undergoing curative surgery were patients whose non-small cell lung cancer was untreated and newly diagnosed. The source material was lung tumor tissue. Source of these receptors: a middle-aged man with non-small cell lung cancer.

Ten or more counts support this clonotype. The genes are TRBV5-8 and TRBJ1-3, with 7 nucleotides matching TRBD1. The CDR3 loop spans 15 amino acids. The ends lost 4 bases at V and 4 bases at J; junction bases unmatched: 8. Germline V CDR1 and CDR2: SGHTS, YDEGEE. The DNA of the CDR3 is TGTGCCAGCAGCCAGTCGGGACAGAGGGGAAACACCATATATTTT. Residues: CASSQSGQRGNTIYF.

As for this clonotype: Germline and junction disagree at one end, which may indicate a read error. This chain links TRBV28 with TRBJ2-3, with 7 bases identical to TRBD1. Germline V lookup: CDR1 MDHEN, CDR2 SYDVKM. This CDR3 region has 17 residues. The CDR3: CASSLSFGTEDKYTHYF. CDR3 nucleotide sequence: TGTGCCAGCAGTCTCTCCTTCGGGACAGAGGATAAATATACGCATTATTTT.

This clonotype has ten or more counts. The CDR3 DNA follows: TGTGCCAGTAGTTTCGGGACAGGGCGCACTGAAGCTTTCTTT. This translates into CASSFGTGRTEAFF. The rearrangement links TRBV19 to TRBJ1-1; 9 bases fit TRBD1. The trim removed 5 bases at V and 4 bases at J, leaving 5 bases unmatched. The CDR3 has 14 amino acids. Per the germline V gene, CDR1 is LNHDA and CDR2 is SQIVND (reference sequence).

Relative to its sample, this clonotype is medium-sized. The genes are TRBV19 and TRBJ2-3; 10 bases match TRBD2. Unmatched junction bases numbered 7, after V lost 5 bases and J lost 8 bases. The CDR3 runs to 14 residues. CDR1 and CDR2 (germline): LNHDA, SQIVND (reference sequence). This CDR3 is CASSEGLAGATQYF. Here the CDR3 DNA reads TGTGCCAGTAGTGAGGGCCTAGCGGGAGCTACGCAGTATTTT.

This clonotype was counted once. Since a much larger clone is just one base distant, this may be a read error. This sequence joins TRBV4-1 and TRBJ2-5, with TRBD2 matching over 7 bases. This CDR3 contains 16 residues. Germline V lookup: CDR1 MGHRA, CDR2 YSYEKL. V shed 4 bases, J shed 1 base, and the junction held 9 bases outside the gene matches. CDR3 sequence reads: CASSPPAGALQETQYF. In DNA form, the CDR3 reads TGCGCCAGCAGCCCACCGGCGGGAGCCCTCCAAGAGACCCAGTACTTC.

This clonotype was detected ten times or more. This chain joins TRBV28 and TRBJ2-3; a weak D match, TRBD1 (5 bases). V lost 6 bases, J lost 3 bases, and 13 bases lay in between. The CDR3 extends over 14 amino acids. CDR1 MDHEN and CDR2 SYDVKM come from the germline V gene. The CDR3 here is CASRFLQGTDTQYF. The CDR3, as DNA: TGTGCCAGCAGATTCCTTCAGGGTACAGATACGCAGTATTTT.

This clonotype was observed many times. For the CDR3, the DNA is TGTGCCAGCGGACAAGGGCCAGGGGACACCGGGGAGCTGTTTTTT. Residues: CASGQGPGDTGELFF. This chain uses TRBV25-1 with TRBJ2-2, with a weak D call TRBD1 (6 bases). In germline, CDR1 is MGHDK, CDR2 SYGVNS. Trimming pared 8 bases from V and 3 bases from J, leaving 16 bases between. This CDR3 region has 15 residues. Full variable domain (outside the CDR3, taken from reference TRBV25-1 and TRBJ2-2): EADIYQTPRYLVIGTGKKITLECSQTMGHDKMYWYQQDPGMELHLIHYSYGVNSTEKGDLSSESTVSRIRTEHFPLTLESARPSHTSQYLCASGQGPGDTGELFFGEGSRLTVL.

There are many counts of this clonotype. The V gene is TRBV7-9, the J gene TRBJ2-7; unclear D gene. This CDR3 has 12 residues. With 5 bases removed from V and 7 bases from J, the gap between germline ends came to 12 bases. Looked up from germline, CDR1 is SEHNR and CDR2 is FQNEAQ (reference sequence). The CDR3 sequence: CASSPPLGEQYF. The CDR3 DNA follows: TGTGCCAGCAGCCCCCCCTTGGGGGAGCAGTACTTC.

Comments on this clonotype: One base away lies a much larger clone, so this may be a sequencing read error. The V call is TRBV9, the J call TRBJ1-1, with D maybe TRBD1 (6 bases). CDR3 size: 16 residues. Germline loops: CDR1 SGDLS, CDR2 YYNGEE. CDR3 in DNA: TGTGCCAGCAGTCCCGGGCCGACAGGAGTGAAAACTGAAGCTTTCTTT. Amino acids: CASSPGPTGVKTEAFF.

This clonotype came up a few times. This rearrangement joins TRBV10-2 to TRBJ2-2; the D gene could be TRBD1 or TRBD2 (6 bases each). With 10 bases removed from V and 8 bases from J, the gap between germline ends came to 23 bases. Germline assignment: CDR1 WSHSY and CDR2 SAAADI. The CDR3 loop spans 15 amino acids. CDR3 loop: CATKGGQILSGELFF. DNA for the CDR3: TGCGCCACTAAGGGAGGACAGATACTATCTGGGGAGCTGTTTTTT.

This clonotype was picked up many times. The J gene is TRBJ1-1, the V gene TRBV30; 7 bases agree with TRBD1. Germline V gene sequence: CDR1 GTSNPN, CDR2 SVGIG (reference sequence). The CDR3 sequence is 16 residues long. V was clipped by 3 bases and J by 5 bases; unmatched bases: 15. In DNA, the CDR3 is TGTGCCTGGAGGGAAGCGTCAGGGGGTACTGGGACTGAAGCTTTCTTT. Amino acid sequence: CAWREASGGTGTEAFF.

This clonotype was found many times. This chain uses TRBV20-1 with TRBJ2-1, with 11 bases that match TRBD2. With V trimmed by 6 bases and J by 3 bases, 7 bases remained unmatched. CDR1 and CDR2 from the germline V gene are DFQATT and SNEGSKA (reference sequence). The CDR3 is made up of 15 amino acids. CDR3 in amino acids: CSAYPGTSGYNEQFF. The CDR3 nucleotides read TGCAGTGCATACCCCGGGACTAGCGGCTACAATGAGCAGTTCTTC.

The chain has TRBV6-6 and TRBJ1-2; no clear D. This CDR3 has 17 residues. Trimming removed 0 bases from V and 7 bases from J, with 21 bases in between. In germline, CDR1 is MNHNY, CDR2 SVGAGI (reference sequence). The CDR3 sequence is CASSYSSLRGNGSGYTF. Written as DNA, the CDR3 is TGTGCCAGCAGTTACTCGAGTTTACGAGGAAACGGCAGTGGCTACACCTTC.